This T cell receptor (beta chain) was retrieved from a study of CD8 T cells in ankylosing spondylitis. Points from the study as a whole: Disease-linked clones bore a CD8+ phenotype, appearing relatively rarely in peripheral blood.

For this clonotype: Its antigen is not identified.

Quantitative 5'-RACE with molecular barcodes generated TCR beta libraries. TCRdb independently ran MiXCR on the 5' RACE reads; one entry per CDR3 protein. The sample shows roughly 200,000 distinct CDR3 sequences, roughly 24% of them seen only once. Germline V lookup: CDR1 SGHDT, CDR2 YYEEEE. The J segment lost 3 bases and the V segment lost 3 bases, leaving 5 bases of the junction unmatched. This CDR3 has 16 amino acids. Material: blood, either unsorted or a sorted T cell fraction (not recorded which). This TCR derives from a male donor with ankylosing spondylitis or in good health (not recorded which). The chain has TRBV5-6 and TRBJ2-7, with TRBD2 identical over 14 bases. The CDR3 DNA reads TGTGCCAGCAGCTCTCGTGGGACTAGCGGGAGCTACGAGCAGTACTTC. This codes for CASSSRGTSGSYEQYF.